A single sample is the source of the 7 T cell receptor beta chains below, sequenced in a study of blood T cells in healthy people across ages. Combining a sample-barcoded 5' primer with a J-beta primer mix, a second PCR ran for about 6 to 11 cycles. TCRdb ran MiXCR on the 5' RACE reads and lists one entry per CDR3 protein. The sample contains under 2,000,000 distinct CDR3 sequences, 40% to 55% of which appear only once. Material: blood. The receptors stem from a woman aged 35 to 49 in good health.

Notes on this clonotype: A much bigger clone sits one base away, suggesting this may be a read error. The chain carries TRBV5-6 and TRBJ2-1, with a tentative D call TRBD2 (7 bases). The length of the CDR3 is 15 residues. The V end was cut by 4 bases, the J end by 0 bases, with 11 bases between. CDR1 is SGHDT, CDR2 YYEEEE, per germline. CDR3 region: CASSRGGHSYNEQFF. DNA for the CDR3: TGTGCCAGCAGCCGCGGGGGCCACTCCTACAATGAGCAGTTCTTC. The full variable domain, rest sourced from reference TRBV5-6 and TRBJ2-1, is DAGVTQSPTHLIKTRGQQVTLRCSPKSGHDTVSWYQQALGQGPQFIFQYYEEEERQRGNFPDRFSGHQFPNYSSELNVNALLLGDSALYLCASSRGGHSYNEQFFGPGTRLTVL.

A remark on this clonotype: The junction differs from germline at one of its ends, possibly a read error. The chain combines TRBV4-1 with TRBJ2-1; 10 bases are shared with TRBD2. Germline V gene sequence: CDR1 MGHRA, CDR2 YSYEKL. The CDR3 has 18 residues. CDR3 sequence reads: CASNQEWLAGDSYNEQFF. DNA of the CDR3: TGCGCCAGCAACCAAGAATGGCTAGCGGGGGACTCCTACAATGAGCAGTTCTTC.

This clonotype was counted a few times. This chain links TRBV10-3 with TRBJ2-1; D perhaps matches TRBD2 (6 bases). CDR1 ENHRY and CDR2 SYGVKD come from the germline V gene. Between the trimmed V and J ends, which lost 4 bases and 9 bases, there was a span of 10 bases. The CDR3 loop spans 12 amino acids. CDR3 DNA: TGTGCCATCAGTGTTACGGGGGTTGAGCAGTTCTTC. Its protein is CAISVTGVEQFF.

This rearrangement joins TRBV5-1 to TRBJ2-3; possibly TRBD2 for D (6 bases). Germline lookup yields CDR1 SGHRS and CDR2 YFSETQ. The CDR3 loop spans 14 amino acids. The V gene lost 4 bases and the J gene lost 6 bases, with 15 bases spanning the gap. The CDR3 DNA follows: TGCGCCAGCAGCACCCGGGGGAAGGAGGATACGCAGTATTTT. It translates to CASSTRGKEDTQYF.

This clonotype has just a few counts. The chain links TRBV10-3 to TRBJ2-1; D may match TRBD1 or TRBD2 (6 bases each). Trimming took 4 bases from V and 7 from J, leaving 8 bases between them. Per germline, CDR1 ENHRY and CDR2 SYGVKD. This CDR3 contains 12 residues. The CDR3 coding sequence is TGTGCCATCAGTGTAGGGGGGAATGAGCAGTTCTTC. Translating gives CAISVGGNEQFF.

This chain uses TRBV4-3 with TRBJ1-1, with a weak D call TRBD1 (5 bases). The germline gives CDR1 LGHNA, CDR2 YSLEER. The V end was cut by 1 base, the J end by 0 bases, with 18 bases between. The CDR3 is 18 residues long. The CDR3 DNA is TGCGCCAGCAGCCAAGTCGCTAGGGGAGTTCCTTTGAACACTGAAGCTTTCTTT. This gives the protein CASSQVARGVPLNTEAFF.

This clonotype was observed many times. The chain has TRBV6-1 and TRBJ2-3, with TRBD2 matching over 9 bases. V lost 1 base, J lost 4 bases, and 3 bases stayed unmatched. CDR3 size: 15 residues. Germline V lookup: CDR1 MNHNS, CDR2 SASEGT. This chain's CDR3 is CASSEVGGGADTQYF. In DNA form, the CDR3 reads TGTGCCAGCAGTGAAGTCGGCGGGGGGGCAGATACGCAGTATTTT.